This TCR beta chain was found in a study of CD4+ T cells in melanoma. Some clones are missing from TCRdb's copy, which holds only in-frame ones; the method was immunoSEQ multiplex PCR. The profile shows several thousand clones, about 71% of them singletons. The junction had 15 bases not matched to a gene; V was cut back by 4 bases and J by 0 bases. Germline CDR1 reads SSHAT; CDR2 reads FNYEAQ (reference sequence). The CDR3 runs to 19 residues. This rearrangement joins TRBV7-7 to TRBJ1-3; 7 bases line up with TRBD1. This clonotype originated in a human donor with melanoma. The sample consisted of cells from a culture (not recorded whether cultured in vitro). CDR3 DNA: TGTGCCAGCAGCTCCCACCTCTCGACAGGGTGGGCCTCTGGAAACACCATATATTTT. Residues: CASSSHLSTGWASGNTIYF.